Only a few counts were recorded for the clone carrying this T cell receptor (beta chain). Time point: pre-sensitization, week 0. Treatment denoted: therapeutic diphenylcyclopropenone sensitization with weekly scalp DPC. One entry per CDR3 protein results from TCRdb running MiXCR on the RACE reads. The sample yields around 92,000 distinct CDR3 sequences, roughly 10% seen once. The data originate from a study of human T cells and chemical hapten exposure. The ends were cut back, 3 bases at V and 0 bases at J, with 11 bases in the middle. The CDR3 has 14 amino acids. Germline values: CDR1 SQVTM, CDR2 ANQGSEA.

The J gene is TRBJ1-1, the V gene TRBV29-1, with D hard to call. The clonotype comes from a woman aged 60 to 75 with alopecia areata. Some clones in this sample may be carry-over from other donors' samples. The material was whole blood, obtained in connection with sensitization to the hapten diphenylcyclopropenone (DPC). The CDR3 sequence is CSVEALTMNTEAFF. The CDR3 DNA is TGCAGCGTTGAGGCCTTGACCATGAACACTGAAGCTTTCTTT.